Following are 15 T cell receptor beta chains from one sample sequenced in a study of blood T cell repertoires in COVID-19. Profiling relied on immunoSEQ multiplex PCR, and the TCRdb table lists in-frame clones only, not all of them. Of around 270,000 clones in the sample, 85% to 90% were seen once. The sample taken for sequencing was peripheral blood. Every receptor here comes from a man in his thirties or forties with acute or convalescent COVID-19.

The chain employs TRBV10-1 and TRBJ1-5; possible D gene TRBD1, 5 bases. The CDR3 runs 13 residues. V lost 8 bases to trimming and J lost 4 bases, with 12 bases between them. Germline loops: CDR1 WNHNN, CDR2 SYGVQD (reference sequence). This chain's CDR3 is CASRSTGNQPQHF. CDR3 DNA sequence: TGCGCCAGCCGTTCCACAGGAAATCAGCCCCAGCATTTT.

The chain recombines TRBV14 with TRBJ1-1, with 8 nucleotides matching TRBD1. With V trimmed by 4 bases and J by 1 base, 5 bases remained unmatched. The CDR3 consists of 15 residues. Germline lookup yields CDR1 SGHDN and CDR2 FVKESK. This CDR3 reads CASSPRTGRNTEAFF. CDR3 sequence (DNA): TGTGCCAGCAGCCCAAGGACAGGGCGGAACACTGAAGCTTTCTTT. Full variable domain (outside the CDR3, taken from reference TRBV14 and TRBJ1-1): EAGVTQFPSHSVIEKGQTVTLRCDPISGHDNLYWYRRVMGKEIKFLLHFVKESKQDESGMPNNRFLAERTGGTYSTLKVQPAELEDSGVYFCASSPRTGRNTEAFFGQGTRLTVV.

The CDR3 is CASSPNLPGTEAFF. The CDR3 DNA reads TGTGCCAGCAGTCCGAATCTTCCCGGGACTGAAGCTTTCTTT. The chain employs TRBV6-2 or TRBV6-3 and TRBJ1-1; D unresolved. The CDR3 spans 14 residues. Trimming pared 5 bases from V and 5 bases from J, leaving 15 bases between. From germline, CDR1 is MNHEY and CDR2 SVGEGT.

V and J are TRBV14 and TRBJ2-7; the match to TRBD2 covers 16 bases. V gave up 4 bases and J gave up 2 bases; unmatched junction bases: 14. The germline V gene encodes CDR1 SGHDN and CDR2 FVKESK. The CDR3 loop spans 20 amino acids. CDR3 loop: CASSPRGLAGGARGAYEQYF. In DNA form, the CDR3 reads TGTGCCAGCAGCCCTCGGGGACTAGCGGGGGGGGCAAGAGGCGCCTACGAGCAGTACTTC.

With regard to this clone: The same CDR3 arises from other DNA sequences in this sample as well. V usage is TRBV28 and J usage is TRBJ1-2, with unresolved D. CDR1 is MDHEN and CDR2 is SYDVKM in the germline V gene. The CDR3 contains 11 residues. Trimming took off 6 bases at V and 2 bases at J, with 4 bases between the two ends. The CDR3 loop is CASSQNYGYTF. DNA for the CDR3: TGTGCCAGCAGCCAGAACTATGGCTACACCTTC.

The gene calls are TRBV7-6 and TRBJ1-1; possibly TRBD1 for D (6 bases). The V and J ends lost 1 base and 8 bases respectively, with 11 bases between them. Germline V lookup: CDR1 SGHVS, CDR2 FNYEAQ. This CDR3 region has 13 residues. The CDR3 bases are TGTGCCAGCAGCTTAGGGGATGGACAGGAAGCTTTCTTT. The encoded protein is CASSLGDGQEAFF.

J is TRBJ2-1 and V is TRBV6-5; maybe TRBD2 (6 bases). From germline, CDR1 is MNHEY and CDR2 SVGAGI. The CDR3 loop spans 13 amino acids. V was cut by 7 bases and J by 7 bases, with 14 bases left in between. CDR3 in amino acids: CASNGDSKNEQFF. The CDR3 region has the DNA TGTGCCAGCAACGGGGACTCGAAGAATGAGCAGTTCTTC.

The J gene is TRBJ1-5, the V gene TRBV2; 7 bases are a match to TRBD1. The CDR3 extends over 14 amino acids. The junction had 4 bases not matched to a gene; V was cut back by 6 bases and J by 2 bases. Germline V gives CDR1 SNHLY, CDR2 FYNNEI. The CDR3 loop reads CASRQGSGNQPQHF. The CDR3 nucleotides read TGTGCCAGCAGACAGGGGAGCGGCAATCAGCCCCAGCATTTT.

This clone has just a few counts. V gene TRBV12-3 or TRBV12-4 combines with J gene TRBJ2-7; the match to TRBD2 covers 8 bases. The CDR3 is 13 amino acids. V trimming: 6 bases; J trimming: 6 bases; junction bases outside the gene matches: 7. The CDR3 reads CASRWTSLGEQYF. In DNA form, the CDR3 reads TGTGCCAGCAGATGGACTAGCTTAGGCGAGCAGTACTTC.

The chain links TRBV18 to TRBJ2-2; 7 positions agree with TRBD1. The trim removed 3 bases at V and 5 bases at J, leaving 3 bases unmatched. The length of the CDR3 is 14 residues. Germline V gene lookup returns CDR1 KGHSH and CDR2 LQKENI. The CDR3 region is CASSPDRATGELFF. CDR3 DNA sequence: TGTGCCAGCTCACCTGACAGGGCGACCGGGGAGCTGTTTTTT.

The chain combines TRBV28 with TRBJ1-2; no reliable D call. There are 13 residues in the CDR3. CDR1 MDHEN and CDR2 SYDVKM come from the germline V gene. V was cut by 3 bases and J by 7 bases, with 12 bases left in between. The CDR3: CASSLKPEGGYTF. The CDR3 DNA follows: TGTGCCAGCAGTTTGAAGCCTGAGGGTGGCTACACCTTC.

The chain combines TRBV2 with TRBJ2-1; TRBD2 matches 11 bases. The CDR3 length is 15 residues. Trimming cost V 4 bases and J 7 bases; bases outside gene matches: 6. The germline V gene encodes CDR1 SNHLY and CDR2 FYNNEI. CDR3 region: CASSAALAGVNEQFF. The CDR3 DNA follows: TGTGCCAGCAGTGCCGCACTAGCGGGAGTAAATGAGCAGTTCTTC.

This chain connects TRBV27 to TRBJ2-5; D unclear. Trimming cost V 2 bases and J 7 bases, with 5 bases left between them. The CDR3 covers 11 residues. Germline CDR1 is MNHEY and CDR2 is SMNVEV (reference sequence). The CDR3 sequence: CASSLGGTQYF. The CDR3 DNA sequence: TGTGCCAGCAGTTTAGGCGGGACCCAGTACTTC.

The chain has TRBV15 and TRBJ1-5; D is undetermined. Trimming took 1 base from V and 1 from J, leaving 5 bases between them. The CDR3 contains 14 residues. Germline values: CDR1 LNHNV, CDR2 YYDKDF (reference sequence). The DNA of the CDR3 is TGTGCCACCAGCAGAGTACGGAGCAATCAGCCCCAGCATTTT. Translation: CATSRVRSNQPQHF.

The V and J genes are TRBV11-2 and TRBJ2-7; 7 nucleotides line up with TRBD1. Per germline, CDR1 SGHAT and CDR2 FQNNGV. The CDR3 consists of 16 residues. V lost 4 bases, J lost 3 bases, and 12 bases stayed unmatched. The CDR3 here is CASSSPGQVFIYEQYF. CDR3 sequence (DNA): TGTGCCAGCAGCTCCCCCGGACAGGTTTTCATCTACGAGCAGTACTTC.